The sequence of this T cell receptor beta chain was determined in a study of molecular identifiers for immune sequencing clone quantification. Across the study: Across replicate runs, RNA obtained from about 20,000 or 100,000 naive CD8 cells was divided into five, with four undergoing sequencing.

In its sample, this clonotype was seen many times. Its specificity is not known. Listed TCR primers and previously described methods were used for bulk TCR libraries. In TCRdb, the PCR reads were re-called with MiXCR into one record per CDR3 protein. The data contain about 63,000 distinct CDR3 sequences, under 20% of them singletons. Broader study findings: Spiked Jurkat TCR RNA equivalent to one cell was reportedly detectable in 800,000 to 1,000,000 naive cells.

CDR1 and CDR2 (germline): SGHDN, FVKESK. With 4 bases clipped from V and 0 bases from J, the junction kept 2 bases outside the gene matches. The CDR3 loop spans 15 amino acids. The J gene is TRBJ2-3, the V gene TRBV14, with TRBD2 identical over 9 bases. The material sequenced was naive CD8+ T cells from blood, with Jurkat cell RNA spiked in. Documented subset: FACS-sorted CD8+CD4-CCR7+CD45RA+ naive T cells. The sequence was collected from a human donor in good health. Some libraries in this study had Jurkat cell RNA spiked in. The CDR3: CASSPGLASTDTQYF. The DNA for the CDR3 is TGTGCCAGCAGCCCGGGACTAGCCAGCACAGATACGCAGTATTTT.